Given below is one T cell receptor (beta chain) in context. Its antigen is still unknown. There are no base qualities to consult, and no much larger clone falls within one base. The sample originates from a study of blood T cells in healthy people across ages (dated by TCRdb to between 2014 and 2017). Background for the entire study: In model experiments, template switching captured about one uniquely barcoded TCR beta cDNA molecule for every two T cells. For two donors (one aged 18 to 30 and one aged 80 or older), the study analyzed two additional independent replicas of 1 million unique cDNA reads from the same blood draw. To avoid experimental bias, donors of different ages were spread randomly across the sequencing lanes. The donors were split into four age groups: young (average 16 years), middle-aged (about 40), aged (roughly 65) and long-lived (roughly 88). The study measured age-related changes in TCR beta repertoire diversity using deep sequencing normalized with unique cDNA molecular identifiers.

The method behind the library was 5' RACE. The data were produced on an Illumina HiSeq 2500. A second roughly 6 to 12 cycle PCR used a sample-barcoded 5' primer and a J-beta primer mix. A unique molecular identifier was introduced onto each TCR beta cDNA molecule by a template-switch 5' adaptor carrying 12 random nucleotides. Each sample yielded at least 3 million CDR3-containing paired-end reads. First-strand cDNA synthesis was performed from all RNA using the Mint cDNA synthesis kit, with priming by a TRBC-specific oligonucleotide. All cDNA was treated with uracil-DNA glycosylase and then went through a first 18-cycle PCR with the universal primers M1SS and BC2_uni_R. As for the original processing: Normalization of each sample was performed by random selection of 1 million high-quality reads, each carrying a distinct molecular identifier. Instead of being binned into consensus sequences, reads that shared molecular identifiers were thrown out. MiTCR, run with a Q25 quality threshold and the strictest error-elimination algorithm, handled CDR3 identification, clonotype clustering and error correction. A nonparametric unseen species model with Euler transformation was used to estimate a lower bound on total TCR beta diversity. Through fastp at Q25 and MiXCR, TCRdb rebuilt clones from the public reads, retaining in-frame beta chains. Merged by CDR3 protein, the rows form single entries marked with the most common genes and DNA. The V and J calls reflect TCRdb's pipeline rather than the authors' work. The sample profile shows 850,000 to 1,000,000 distinct CDR3 sequences; roughly 48% of them were found once. The ten largest clones add up to 13% of the sample.

Donors were around 37 systemically healthy Caucasian individuals from Russia aged roughly 6 to 100 years. Approximately 10 milliliters of peripheral blood were collected from each donor into EDTA-treated Vacutainer tubes. Ficoll-Paque density-gradient centrifugation was used to isolate PBMCs, with at least 6.5 million obtained per sample. Total RNA was extracted from PBMCs with Trizol reagent, with at least 6 micrograms obtained per sample. Naive CD45RAhigh/CD27high T cell percentages were measured by flow cytometry on a PBMC aliquot from every donor. V lost 5 bases and J lost 3 bases; the stretch between them is 19 bases long. The CDR3 covers 16 residues, taking in both the cysteine and the phenylalanine. Only the CDR3 DNA is retained, 48 bases long and in frame from the first base. In the germline V gene, CDR1 corresponds to SGHVS and CDR2 to FNYEAQ. Broad study findings and their caveats: Bulk unsorted PBMC profiling prevented conclusive comparison of naive and antigen-experienced compartments. Because donor CMV infection status was unknown, age-related changes in expanded clonotypes were potentially confounded. The long-lived group showed more naive CD4+ T cells, fewer expanded clones and increased TCR diversity than the aged group, suggesting age selection. There was a strong correlation between observed TCR beta diversity and the percentage of naive T cells measured by flow cytometry. As age increased, observed TCR beta diversity per million T cells dropped in a roughly linear way, and a significant reduction was already evident by age 40. Estimates of total diversity based on one million sequenced T cells were regarded as lower bounds and as underestimates.

The sequenced sample consisted of blood. The sequence was collected from a man aged 25-40 years in good health. The V and J genes are TRBV7-6 and TRBJ1-2, and TRBD1 may be the D gene, going by 6 matching bases. The DNA sequence follows: TGTGCCAGCAGCCTGGGGGCGGGCGAAATCCACTATGGCTACACCTTC. Its translation reads: CASSLGAGEIHYGYTF.